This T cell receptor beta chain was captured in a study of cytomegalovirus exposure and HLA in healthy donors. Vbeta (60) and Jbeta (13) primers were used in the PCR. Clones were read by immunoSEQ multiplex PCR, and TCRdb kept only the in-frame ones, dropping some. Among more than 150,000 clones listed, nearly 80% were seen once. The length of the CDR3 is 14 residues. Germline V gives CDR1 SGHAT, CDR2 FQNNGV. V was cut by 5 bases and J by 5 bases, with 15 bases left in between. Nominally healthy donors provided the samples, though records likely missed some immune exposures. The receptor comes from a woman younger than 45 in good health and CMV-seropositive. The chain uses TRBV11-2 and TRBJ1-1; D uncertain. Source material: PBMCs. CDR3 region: CASSHPLPGTEAFF. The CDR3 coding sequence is TGTGCCAGCAGCCATCCCTTACCGGGGACTGAAGCTTTCTTT.